The present T cell receptor (beta chain) was sequenced within a study of T cell repertoires in cytomegalovirus infection. Across the whole study: Through public TCR beta signatures, both CMV infection and matching HLA type were indicated.

Via MiXCR, TCRdb re-called the reads, giving one row per CDR3 protein. The sample consists of about 490,000 distinct CDR3 sequences, about 26% of them appearing once. The length of the CDR3 is 16 residues. V lost 5 bases, J lost 5 bases, and 11 bases stayed unmatched. There are a few counts of this clonotype. Its antigen is currently unknown. Whole-study findings and limits: Cumulative public TCR beta family frequency identified carriers of CMV plus the relevant HLA. HLA-C-restricted CMV-specific TCR beta clonotypes prevailed in the ex vivo response.

The chain couples TRBV12-3 or TRBV12-4 to TRBJ1-4, with 7 bases identical to TRBD1. Sample: PBMCs. The receptor's source is a human donor in good health (CMV status not recorded). Some clones in this sample may be carry-over from other donors' samples. The CDR3 DNA sequence: TGTGCCAGCAGTCTCTACTGGACAGGAGAAAATGAAAAACTGTTTTTT. This codes for CASSLYWTGENEKLFF.